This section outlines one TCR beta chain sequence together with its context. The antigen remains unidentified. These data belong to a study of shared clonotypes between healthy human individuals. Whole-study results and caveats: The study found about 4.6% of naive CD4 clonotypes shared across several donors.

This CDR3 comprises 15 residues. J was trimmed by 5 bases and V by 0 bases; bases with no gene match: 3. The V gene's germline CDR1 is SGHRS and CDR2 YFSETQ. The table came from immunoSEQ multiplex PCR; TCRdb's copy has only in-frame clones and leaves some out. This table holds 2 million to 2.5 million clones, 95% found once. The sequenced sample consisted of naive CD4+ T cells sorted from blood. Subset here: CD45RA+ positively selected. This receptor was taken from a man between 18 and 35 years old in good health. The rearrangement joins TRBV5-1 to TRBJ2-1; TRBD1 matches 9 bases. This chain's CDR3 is CASSLEQGAHNEQFF. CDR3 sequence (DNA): TGCGCCAGCAGCTTGGAACAGGGGGCACACAATGAGCAGTTCTTC.